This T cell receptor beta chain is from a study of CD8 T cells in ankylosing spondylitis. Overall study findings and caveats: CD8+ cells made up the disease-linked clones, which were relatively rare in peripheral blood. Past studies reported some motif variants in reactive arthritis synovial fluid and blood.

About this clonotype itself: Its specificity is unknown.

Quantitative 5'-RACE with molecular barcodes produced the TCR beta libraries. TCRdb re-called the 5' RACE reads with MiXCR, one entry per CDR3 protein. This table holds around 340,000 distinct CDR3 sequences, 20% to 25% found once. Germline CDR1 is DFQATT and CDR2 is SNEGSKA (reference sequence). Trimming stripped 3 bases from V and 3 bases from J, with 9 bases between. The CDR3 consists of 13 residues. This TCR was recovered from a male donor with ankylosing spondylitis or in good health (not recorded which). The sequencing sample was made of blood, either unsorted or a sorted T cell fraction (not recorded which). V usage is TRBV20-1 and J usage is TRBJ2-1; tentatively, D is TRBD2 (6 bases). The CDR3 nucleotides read TGCAGTGCTAGGGGACTCGGCTACAATGAGCAGTTCTTC. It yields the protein CSARGLGYNEQFF.